This T cell receptor beta chain was sequenced in a study of beta chain features in type 1 diabetes. Study details: Similarity in age, gender and cell yields was seen between patients and healthy donors.

V shed 4 bases and J 5 bases; nucleotides not matched to a gene: 13. This CDR3 spans 16 amino acids. Germline V lookup: CDR1 SGHRS, CDR2 YFSETQ. TCRB transcripts that were expressed got sequenced, as all of the isolated RNA had been reverse transcribed. TCRdb keeps only in-frame clones here, not all; method: immunoSEQ multiplex PCR. In the table there are 400,000 to 450,000 clones, approximately 15% of which are singletons. A sort by CD45RO/CCR7/CD25/CD127/CD95/CD27 yielded CD4+ naive, central memory, regulatory and stem cell-like memory cells. This clone was found a few times. The sequenced material came from naive CD4+ T cells from blood. The V and J genes are TRBV5-1 and TRBJ2-5; TRBD1 aligns across 8 bases. This TCR derives from a man younger than 45 in good health. CDR3 region: CASSGEPGGAGETQYF. CDR3 nucleotides: TGCGCCAGCAGCGGAGAGCCAGGGGGCGCTGGGGAGACCCAGTACTTC. The full variable domain, with the rest looked up from reference TRBV5-1 and TRBJ2-5, is KAGVTQTPRYLIKTRGQQVTLSCSPISGHRSVSWYQQTPGQGLQFLFEYFSETQRNKGNFPGRFSGRQFSNSRSEMNVSTLELGDSALYLCASSGEPGGAGETQYFGPGTRLLVL.